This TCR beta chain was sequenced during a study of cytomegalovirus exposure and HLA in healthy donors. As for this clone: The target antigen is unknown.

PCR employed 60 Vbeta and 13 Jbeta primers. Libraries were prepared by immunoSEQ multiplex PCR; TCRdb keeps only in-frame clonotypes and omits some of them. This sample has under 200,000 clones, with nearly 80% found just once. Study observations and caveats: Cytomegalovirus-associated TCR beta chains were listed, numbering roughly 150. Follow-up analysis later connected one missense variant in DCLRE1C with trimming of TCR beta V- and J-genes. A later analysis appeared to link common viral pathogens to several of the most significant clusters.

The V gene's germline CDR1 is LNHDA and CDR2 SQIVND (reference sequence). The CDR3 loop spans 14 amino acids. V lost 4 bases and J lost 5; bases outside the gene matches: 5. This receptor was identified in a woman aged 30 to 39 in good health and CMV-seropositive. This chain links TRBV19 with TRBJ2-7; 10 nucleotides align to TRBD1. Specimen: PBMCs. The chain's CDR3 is CASSKGTGEDEQYF. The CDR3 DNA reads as TGTGCCAGTAGTAAAGGGACAGGGGAGGACGAGCAGTACTTC.